This T cell receptor beta chain was found in a study of naive and memory T cell subsets. Overall study results and limits: Especially in CD8 cells, naive repertoires contained a few larger clonotypes, possibly CD45RA-re-expressing memory cells.

The table lists this clonotype with a few counts. Its target is not known. Two oligonucleotides, mixed equimolar, formed the beta constant-region primer covering TRBC1 and TRBC2. Ligated cDNA was amplified by four rounds of PCR with nested alpha and beta constant-region primers and SP2. TCRdb re-derived calls from the UMI-ligation and nested PCR reads in MiXCR, one entry per CDR3 protein. The sample includes about 90,000 distinct CDR3 sequences, about 11% of them seen just once. The clonotype originates from a human donor in good health. Input material: naive CD4+ T cells from blood.

For the CDR3, the DNA is TGTGCCAGCAGAACAGGGGGTTATAATTCACCCCTCCACTTT. It is translated as CASRTGGYNSPLHF. The J gene is TRBJ1-6, the V gene TRBV12-3 or TRBV12-4; TRBD1 aligns across 8 bases. CDR3 length: 14 amino acids. Unmatched junction bases numbered 2, after V lost 6 bases and J lost 4 bases.